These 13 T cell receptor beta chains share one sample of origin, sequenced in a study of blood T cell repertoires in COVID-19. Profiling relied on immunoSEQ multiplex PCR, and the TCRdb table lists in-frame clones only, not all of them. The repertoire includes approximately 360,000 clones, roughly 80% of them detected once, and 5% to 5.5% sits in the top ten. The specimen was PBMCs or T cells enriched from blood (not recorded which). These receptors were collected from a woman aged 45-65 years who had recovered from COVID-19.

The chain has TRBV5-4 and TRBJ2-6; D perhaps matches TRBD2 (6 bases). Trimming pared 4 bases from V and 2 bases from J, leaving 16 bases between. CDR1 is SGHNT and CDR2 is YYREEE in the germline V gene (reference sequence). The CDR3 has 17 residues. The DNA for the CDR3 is TGTGCCAGCAGCGCTTACCGGGAGATTGCTGGGGCCAACGTCCTGACTTTC. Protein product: CASSAYREIAGANVLTF. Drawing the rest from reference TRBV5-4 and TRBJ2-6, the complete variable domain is ETGVTQSPTHLIKTRGQQVTLRCSSQSGHNTVSWYQQALGQGPQFIFQYYREEENGRGNFPPRFSGLQFPNYSSELNVNALELDDSALYLCASSAYREIAGANVLTFGAGSRLTVL.

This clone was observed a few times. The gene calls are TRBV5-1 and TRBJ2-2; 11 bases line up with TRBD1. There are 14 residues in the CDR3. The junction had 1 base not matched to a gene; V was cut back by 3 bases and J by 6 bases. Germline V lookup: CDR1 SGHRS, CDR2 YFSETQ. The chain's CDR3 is CASSWGQGAGELFF. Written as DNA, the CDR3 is TGCGCCAGCAGCTGGGGACAGGGGGCCGGGGAGCTGTTTTTT.

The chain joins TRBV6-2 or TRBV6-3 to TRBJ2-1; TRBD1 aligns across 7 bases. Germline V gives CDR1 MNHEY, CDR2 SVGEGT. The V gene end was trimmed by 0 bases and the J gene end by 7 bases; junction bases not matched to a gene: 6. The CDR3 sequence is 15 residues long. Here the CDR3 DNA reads TGTGCCAGCAGTTACTCCCCGACAGGGTTTAATGAGCAGTTCTTC. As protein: CASSYSPTGFNEQFF.

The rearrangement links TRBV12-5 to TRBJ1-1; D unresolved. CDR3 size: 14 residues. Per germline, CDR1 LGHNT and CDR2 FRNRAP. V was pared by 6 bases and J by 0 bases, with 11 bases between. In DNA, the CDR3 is TGTGCTAGTGGCGAAGTAGACATGAACACTGAAGCTTTCTTT. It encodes CASGEVDMNTEAFF.

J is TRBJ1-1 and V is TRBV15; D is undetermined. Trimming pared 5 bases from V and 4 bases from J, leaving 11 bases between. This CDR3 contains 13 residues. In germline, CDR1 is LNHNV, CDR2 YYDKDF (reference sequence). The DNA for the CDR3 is TGTGCCACCAGCGTATTTCGTAGCACTGAAGCTTTCTTT. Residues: CATSVFRSTEAFF.

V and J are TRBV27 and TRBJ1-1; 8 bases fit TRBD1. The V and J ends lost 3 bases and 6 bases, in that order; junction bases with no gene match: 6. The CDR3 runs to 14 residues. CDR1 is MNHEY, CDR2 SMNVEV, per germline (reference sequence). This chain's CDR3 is CASSFRTGRSEAFF. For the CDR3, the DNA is TGTGCCAGCAGTTTCCGGACAGGGCGGTCTGAAGCTTTCTTT.

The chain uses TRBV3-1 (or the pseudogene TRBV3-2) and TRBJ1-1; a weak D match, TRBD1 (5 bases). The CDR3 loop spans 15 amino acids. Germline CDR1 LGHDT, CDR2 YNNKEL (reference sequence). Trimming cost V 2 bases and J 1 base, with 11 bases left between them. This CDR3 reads CASSQSDIRNTEAFF. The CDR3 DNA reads TGTGCCAGCAGCCAATCGGACATCCGGAACACTGAAGCTTTCTTT.

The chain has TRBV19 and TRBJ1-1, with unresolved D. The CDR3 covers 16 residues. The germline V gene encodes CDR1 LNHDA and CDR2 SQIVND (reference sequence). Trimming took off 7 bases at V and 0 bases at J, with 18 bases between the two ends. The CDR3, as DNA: TGTGCCAGTATGAAGAGGCGGGAACTCATGAACACTGAAGCTTTCTTT. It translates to CASMKRRELMNTEAFF.

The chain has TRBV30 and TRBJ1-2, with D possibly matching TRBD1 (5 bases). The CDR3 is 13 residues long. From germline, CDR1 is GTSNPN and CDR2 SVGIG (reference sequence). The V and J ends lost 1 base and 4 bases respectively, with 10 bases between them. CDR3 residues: CAWSERGLYGYTF. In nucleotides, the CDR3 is TGTGCCTGGAGTGAAAGGGGACTCTATGGCTACACCTTC. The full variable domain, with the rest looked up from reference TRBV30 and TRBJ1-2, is SQTIHQWPATLVQPVGSPLSLECTVEGTSNPNLYWYRQAAGRGLQLLFYSVGIGQISSEVPQNLSASRPQDRQFILSSKKLLLSDSGFYLCAWSERGLYGYTFGSGTRLTVV.

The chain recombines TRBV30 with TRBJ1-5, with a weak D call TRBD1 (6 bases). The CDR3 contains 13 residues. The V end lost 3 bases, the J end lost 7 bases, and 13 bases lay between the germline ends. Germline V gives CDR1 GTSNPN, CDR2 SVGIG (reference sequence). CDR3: CAWRQGFDQPQHF. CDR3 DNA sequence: TGTGCCTGGAGACAGGGATTCGACCAGCCCCAGCATTTT.

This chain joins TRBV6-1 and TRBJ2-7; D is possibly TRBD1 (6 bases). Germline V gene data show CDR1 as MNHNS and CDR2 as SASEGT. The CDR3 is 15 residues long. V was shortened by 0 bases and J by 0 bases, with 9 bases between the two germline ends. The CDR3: CASSEAGQPSYEQYF. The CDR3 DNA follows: TGTGCCAGCAGTGAAGCCGGACAGCCCTCCTACGAGCAGTACTTC.

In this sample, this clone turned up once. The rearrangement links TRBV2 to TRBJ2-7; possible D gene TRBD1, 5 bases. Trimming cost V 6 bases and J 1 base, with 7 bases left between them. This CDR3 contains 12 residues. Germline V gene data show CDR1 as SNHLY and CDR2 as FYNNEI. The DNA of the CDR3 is TGTGCCAGCAGGGGGCTTTCCTACGAGCAGTACTTC. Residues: CASRGLSYEQYF.

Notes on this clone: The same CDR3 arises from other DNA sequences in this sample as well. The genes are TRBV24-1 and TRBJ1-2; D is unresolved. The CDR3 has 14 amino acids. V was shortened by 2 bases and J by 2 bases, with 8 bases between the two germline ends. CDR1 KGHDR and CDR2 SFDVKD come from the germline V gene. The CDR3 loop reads CATSDSNLNYGYTF. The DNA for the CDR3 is TGTGCCACCAGTGATTCGAACCTAAACTATGGCTACACCTTC.